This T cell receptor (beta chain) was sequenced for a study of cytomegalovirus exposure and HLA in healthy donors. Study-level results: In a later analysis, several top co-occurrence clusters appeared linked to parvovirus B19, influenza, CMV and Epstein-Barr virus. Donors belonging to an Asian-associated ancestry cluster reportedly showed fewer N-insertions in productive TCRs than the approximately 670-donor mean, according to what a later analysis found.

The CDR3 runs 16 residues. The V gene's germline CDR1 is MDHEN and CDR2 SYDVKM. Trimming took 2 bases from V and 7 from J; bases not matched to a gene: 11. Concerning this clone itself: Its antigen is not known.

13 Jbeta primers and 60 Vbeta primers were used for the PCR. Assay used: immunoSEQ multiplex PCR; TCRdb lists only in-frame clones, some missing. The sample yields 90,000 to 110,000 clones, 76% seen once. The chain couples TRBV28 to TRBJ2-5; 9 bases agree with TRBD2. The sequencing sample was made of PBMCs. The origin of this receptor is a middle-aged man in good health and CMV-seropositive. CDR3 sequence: CASSLASGMLPRTQYF. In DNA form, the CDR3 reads TGTGCCAGCAGTTTAGCTAGCGGGATGCTTCCTCGGACCCAGTACTTC. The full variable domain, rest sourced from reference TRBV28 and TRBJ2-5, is DVKVTQSSRYLVKRTGEKVFLECVQDMDHENMFWYRQDPGLGLRLIYFSYDVKMKEKGDIPEGYSVSREKKERFSLILESASTNQTSMYLCASSLASGMLPRTQYFGPGTRLLVL.